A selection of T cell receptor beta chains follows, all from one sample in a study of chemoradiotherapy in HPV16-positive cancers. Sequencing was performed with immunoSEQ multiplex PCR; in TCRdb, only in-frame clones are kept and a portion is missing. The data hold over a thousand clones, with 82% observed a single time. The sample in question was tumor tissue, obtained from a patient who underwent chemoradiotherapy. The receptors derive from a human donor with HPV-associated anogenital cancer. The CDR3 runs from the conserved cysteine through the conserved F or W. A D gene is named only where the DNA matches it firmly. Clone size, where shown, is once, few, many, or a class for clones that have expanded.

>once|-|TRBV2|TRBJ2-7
TGTGCCAGCAGCCCCCCTGCCCCGGAGCAGTACTTC
CASSPPAPEQYF
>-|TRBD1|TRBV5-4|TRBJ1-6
TGTGCCAGCAGACCTAACAGGGGCTTGAATTCACCCCTCCACTTT
CASRPNRGLNSPLHF
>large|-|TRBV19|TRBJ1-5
TGTGCCAGTACACAATCCCAGGGGTTGGGCAATCAGCCCCAGCATTTT
CASTQSQGLGNQPQHF
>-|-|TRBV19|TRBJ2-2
TGTGCCAGTAGCACTGAGGCAGGGGCTTTGATTTTT
CASSTEAGALIF
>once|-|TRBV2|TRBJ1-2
TGTGCCAGCAGTAAGCAGACAAGAAGTGGTAACTATGGCTACACCTTC
CASSKQTRSGNYGYTF
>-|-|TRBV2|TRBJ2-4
TGTGCCAGCAGTGGGCAACCCCTAGCCAAAAACATTCAGTACTTC
CASSGQPLAKNIQYF
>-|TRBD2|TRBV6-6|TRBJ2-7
TGTGCCAGCAGCCATCCGGGACTAGCCCTGTCCTACGAGCAGTACTTC
CASSHPGLALSYEQYF
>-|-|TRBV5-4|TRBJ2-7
TGTGCCAGCAGCGAAAATTCGGGGGAGCAGTACTTC
CASSENSGEQYF
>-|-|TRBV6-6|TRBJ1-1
TGTGCCAGCAGGGACTTCGGCCTTAACACTGAAGCTTTCTTT
CASRDFGLNTEAFF
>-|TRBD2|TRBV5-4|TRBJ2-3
TGTGCCAGCAGCTCCGGGGTAGCGGGCGCCATAACGCAGTATTTT
CASSSGVAGAITQYF
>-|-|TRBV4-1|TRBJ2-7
TGCGCCAGCAGCCTTGGGGTTTCGAATTTCTACGAGCAGTACTTC
CASSLGVSNFYEQYF
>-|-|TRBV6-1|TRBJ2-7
TGTGCCAGCGGGTTCTCCTACGAGCAGTACTTC
CASGFSYEQYF
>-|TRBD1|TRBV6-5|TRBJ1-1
TGTGCCAGCAGTTACCTTCGGACAGGAGAAGCTTTCTTT
CASSYLRTGEAFF
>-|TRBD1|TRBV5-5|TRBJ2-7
TGTGCCAGCAGCCGGCCGGGACAGGGGGCCTACGAGCAGTACTTC
CASSRPGQGAYEQYF
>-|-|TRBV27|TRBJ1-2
TGTGCCAGCAGTTTAGAGGGGACTCTAACGCCTTATGGCTACACCTTC
CASSLEGTLTPYGYTF
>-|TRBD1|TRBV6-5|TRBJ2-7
TGTGCCAGCAGTTTGGGACAGCTCTACGAGCAGTACTTC
CASSLGQLYEQYF
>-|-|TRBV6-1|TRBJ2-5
TGTACCAGCAGTGAAAGCGGGCCAGAGACCCAGTACTTC
CTSSESGPETQYF
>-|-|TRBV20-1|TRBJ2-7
TGCAGTGCTAGTGAGGGGGGCGAGCAGTACTTC
CSASEGGEQYF
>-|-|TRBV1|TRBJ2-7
TGCACCAGCAGCCAAGATCGGAAGGGGGTGGGCTACGAGCAGTACTTC
CTSSQDRKGVGYEQYF
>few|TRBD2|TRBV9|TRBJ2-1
TGTGCCAGCAGCGTAGAAGCGGGGAACTACAATGAGCAGTTCTTC
CASSVEAGNYNEQFF
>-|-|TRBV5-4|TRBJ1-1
TGTGCCAGCAGCTTCAGACAGATGAACACTGAAGCTTTCTTT
CASSFRQMNTEAFF
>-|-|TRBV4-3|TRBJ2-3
TGCGCCAGCAGCCAAGATGCAGGGTTAGATACGCAGTATTTT
CASSQDAGLDTQYF
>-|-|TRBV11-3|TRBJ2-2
TGTGCCAGCAGCTTAAATTGGGGTGTCGGGGAGCTGTTTTTT
CASSLNWGVGELFF
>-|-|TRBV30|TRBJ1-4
TGTGCCTGGAGTGGATGGCTTGACTTGGAAGAAAAACTGTTTTTT
CAWSGWLDLEEKLFF
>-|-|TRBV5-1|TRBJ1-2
TGCGCCAGCAGCTTGGTGGCGACAGGCGGGGGTAACTATGGCTACACCTTC
CASSLVATGGGNYGYTF
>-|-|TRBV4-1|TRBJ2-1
TGCGCCAGCAGCCAAAGGCACCCAGGGGAGTACAATGAGCAGTTCTTC
CASSQRHPGEYNEQFF
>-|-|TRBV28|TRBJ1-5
TGTGCCAGCTGCCGGGGGAAAAGGCCCCAGCATTTT
CASCRGKRPQHF
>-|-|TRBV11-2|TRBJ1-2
TGTGCCAGCAGCCCAACAGGGAACTATGGCTACACCTTC
CASSPTGNYGYTF
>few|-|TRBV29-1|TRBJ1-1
TGCAGCGTTGAAATTGGGGGCGGGACTGAAGCTTTCTTT
CSVEIGGGTEAFF
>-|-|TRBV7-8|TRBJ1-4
TGTGCCAGCAGTTCCACAGGGCCCCTTGCAACTAATGAAAAACTGTTTTTT
CASSSTGPLATNEKLFF
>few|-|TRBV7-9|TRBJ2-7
TGTGCCAGCGGCTGGGGAGACGAGCAGTACTTC
CASGWGDEQYF
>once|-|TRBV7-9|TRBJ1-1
TGTGCCAGCAGCACCAGCCGTACAGGGTCAAACACTGAAGCTTTCTTT
CASSTSRTGSNTEAFF
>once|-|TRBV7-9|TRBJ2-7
TGTGCCAGCAGCTTAGCCGGGACAACGTACGACGAGCAGTACTTC
CASSLAGTTYDEQYF
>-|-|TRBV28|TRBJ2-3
TGTGCCAGCAGGTGGGGGGGCACAGATACGCAGTATTTT
CASRWGGTDTQYF
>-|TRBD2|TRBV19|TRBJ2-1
TGTGCCAGTAGGCCTAGCGGGGGGGTCGATGAGCAGTTCTTC
CASRPSGGVDEQFF
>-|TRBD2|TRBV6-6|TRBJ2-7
TGTGCCAGCAGCCCCTCGACTAGCTGGAACGAGCAGTACTTC
CASSPSTSWNEQYF
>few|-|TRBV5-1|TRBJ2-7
TGCGCCAGCAGTGAGGGGTTTAAATTCTACGAGCAGTACTTC
CASSEGFKFYEQYF
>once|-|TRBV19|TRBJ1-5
TGTGCCCCCAGGGAGGGGAGGGATCAGCCCCAGCATTTT
CAPREGRDQPQHF